These 20 T cell receptor beta chains came from one sample sequenced in a study of CD8+CD57+ T cells in acquired aplastic anemia. It was genomic DNA that served as the template for profiling TCR beta VDJ and CDR3. Via MiXCR, TCRdb re-called the reads, giving one row per CDR3 protein. The sample consists of some 220,000 distinct CDR3 sequences, 34% of them appearing once. The material sequenced was sorted CD4+, CD8+, or CD8+CD57+ T cells (not recorded which) from PBMCs. These receptors all stem from a human donor in good health, serving as a control.

This clonotype was found many times. The chain uses TRBV20-1 and TRBJ2-5; D may match TRBD1 or TRBD2 (5 bases each). Looked up from germline, CDR1 is DFQATT and CDR2 is SNEGSKA (reference sequence). Deletions cut 6 bases from V and 7 bases from J, with 21 bases between. This CDR3 region has 14 residues. The CDR3 here is CSAPTGTYGVTQYF. The CDR3, as DNA: TGCAGTGCACCGACCGGGACCTATGGGGTGACCCAGTACTTC.

V and J are TRBV29-1 and TRBJ2-7, with D tentatively TRBD1 (5 bases). Trimming pared 3 bases from V and 1 base from J, leaving 13 bases between. This CDR3 has 14 residues. Germline loops: CDR1 SQVTM, CDR2 ANQGSEA. The CDR3 nucleotides are TGCAGCGTTGACCAGGGCCAAGGGTCCTACGAGCAGTACTTC. It specifies CSVDQGQGSYEQYF.

V usage is TRBV7-8 and J usage is TRBJ2-3; D remains ambiguous. The CDR3 runs to 13 residues. The germline gives CDR1 SGHVS, CDR2 FQNEAQ. Trimming took 5 bases from V and 2 from J, leaving 8 bases between them. This chain's CDR3 is CASSALYTDTQYF. The DNA for the CDR3 is TGTGCCAGCAGCGCACTGTACACAGATACGCAGTATTTT.

This clonotype showed up just a few times. The gene calls are TRBV20-1 and TRBJ2-7; no clear D. CDR1 and CDR2 (germline): DFQATT, SNEGSKA (reference sequence). The CDR3 consists of 14 residues. V lost 0 bases, J lost 3 bases, and 12 bases lay in between. The CDR3 nucleotides read TGCAGTGCTAGAGATGGATACACCGACTACGAGCAGTACTTC. Its translation: CSARDGYTDYEQYF.

V and J are TRBV15 and TRBJ1-1; D is possibly TRBD1 (5 bases). Germline CDR1 reads LNHNV; CDR2 reads YYDKDF (reference sequence). The V gene lost 5 bases and the J gene lost 1 base, with 17 bases spanning the gap. The CDR3 is 16 residues long. The CDR3 protein is CATSSTRVGGNTEAFF. The CDR3 coding sequence is TGTGCCACCAGCTCAACTCGGGTCGGGGGGAACACTGAAGCTTTCTTT.

The gene calls are TRBV4-1 and TRBJ1-6; D unclear. Germline V gene data show CDR1 as MGHRA and CDR2 as YSYEKL. V was clipped by 3 bases and J by 8 bases, with 8 bases between them. The CDR3 contains 13 residues. CDR3 DNA sequence: TGCGCCAGCAGCCACGGGGAGGATTCACCCCTCCACTTT. This sequence encodes CASSHGEDSPLHF.

This clonotype showed up many times. The chain uses TRBV15 and TRBJ2-7, with 10 bases matching TRBD1. J lost 2 bases, V lost 0 bases, and 1 base had no gene match. Germline V gene sequence: CDR1 LNHNV, CDR2 YYDKDF (reference sequence). CDR3 length: 15 amino acids. The CDR3 nucleotides read TGTGCCACCAGCAGAGATGGACAGGGGGCCTACGAGCAGTACTTC. Translation gives CATSRDGQGAYEQYF.

In its sample, this clonotype was seen once. This CDR3 reads CASRPDRGGQPQHF. The DNA of the CDR3 is TGTGCCAGTAGGCCTGACAGGGGTGGGCAGCCCCAGCATTTT. The chain carries TRBV19 and TRBJ1-5, with 8 bases aligning to TRBD1. This CDR3 has 14 residues. The V gene end was trimmed by 6 bases and the J gene end by 7 bases; junction bases not matched to a gene: 8. From germline, CDR1 is LNHDA and CDR2 SQIVND (reference sequence). Full variable domain (outside the CDR3, taken from reference TRBV19 and TRBJ1-5): DGGITQSPKYLFRKEGQNVTLSCEQNLNHDAMYWYRQDPGQGLRLIYYSQIVNDFQKGDIAEGYSVSREKKESFPLTVTSAQKNPTAFYLCASRPDRGGQPQHFGDGTRLSIL.

This clonotype was found many times. The rearrangement links TRBV24-1 to TRBJ2-1; TRBD2 matches at 7 bases. Germline V gene data show CDR1 as KGHDR and CDR2 as SFDVKD. J lost 4 bases, V lost 2 bases, and 10 bases had no gene match. The CDR3 has 17 residues. CDR3 loop: CATSDSPGVAGYNEQFF. In DNA, the CDR3 is TGTGCCACCAGTGATTCCCCGGGGGTAGCGGGTTACAATGAGCAGTTCTTC.

The chain carries TRBV3-1 and TRBJ1-5; D ambiguous. Trimming stripped 1 base from V and 9 bases from J, with 10 bases between. CDR1 is LGHDT, CDR2 YNNKEL, per germline (reference sequence). CDR3 size: 13 residues. The CDR3 sequence: CASSQVNFGPQHF. The CDR3 region has the DNA TGTGCCAGCAGCCAAGTTAATTTCGGGCCCCAGCATTTT.

The gene calls are TRBV9 and TRBJ2-7; D possibly corresponds to TRBD2 (6 bases). Per the germline V gene, CDR1 is SGDLS and CDR2 is YYNGEE. The CDR3 has 16 residues. V lost 0 bases and J lost 4, with 17 bases in between. The DNA of the CDR3 is TGTGCCAGCAGCGTAGATGGGGGGAGGAGAGTATACGAGCAGTACTTC. This sequence encodes CASSVDGGRRVYEQYF.

The chain employs TRBV12-3 or TRBV12-4 and TRBJ1-1; D is possibly TRBD1 (6 bases). V lost 0 bases, J lost 0 bases, and 11 bases lay in between. CDR3 length: 16 residues. CDR3 residues: CASSLAGRTVNTEAFF. The CDR3 nucleotides are TGTGCCAGCAGTTTAGCAGGAAGGACAGTGAACACTGAAGCTTTCTTT.

This clonotype was found once. The DNA is left out, because the CDR3 cannot be placed on it with certainty; the CDR3 is given as TCRdb lists it. V usage is TRBV9 and J usage is TRBJ1-4. Germline loops: CDR1 SGDLS, CDR2 YYNGEE. Including both end residues, the CDR3 is 15 amino acids long. The CDR3 protein is CASSVALGTNEKPFF.

The chain combines TRBV7-3 with TRBJ2-6; no definite D call. V was clipped by 4 bases and J by 5 bases, with 6 bases between them. The CDR3 is made up of 13 amino acids. Germline V gene data show CDR1 as SGHTA and CDR2 as FQGTGA. The CDR3 DNA sequence: TGTGCCAGCAGCTCCAAACGGGCCAACGTCCTGACTTTC. Its protein is CASSSKRANVLTF. The whole variable domain, remainder taken from reference TRBV7-3 and TRBJ2-6, is GAGVSQTPSNKVTEKGKYVELRCDPISGHTALYWYRQSLGQGPEFLIYFQGTGAADDSGLPNDRFFAVRPEGSVSTLKIQRTERGDSAVYLCASSSKRANVLTFGAGSRLTVL.

This clonotype was found many times. This chain connects TRBV20-1 to TRBJ2-7, with 9 bases fitting TRBD2. Germline V CDR1 and CDR2: DFQATT, SNEGSKA (reference sequence). V lost 0 bases and J lost 3; bases outside the gene matches: 6. CDR3 length: 15 residues. The CDR3 loop reads CSARDRASGIYEQYF. In nucleotides, the CDR3 is TGCAGTGCTAGAGATAGGGCTAGCGGGATCTACGAGCAGTACTTC.

This clonotype came up a few times. The chain combines TRBV6-1 with TRBJ1-2; unclear D gene. CDR3 length: 16 residues. Trimming cost V 8 bases and J 4 bases, with 23 bases left between them. The germline V gene encodes CDR1 MNHNS and CDR2 SASEGT. The CDR3 DNA reads as TGTGCCAGCGGAGAGACCCGGGCCTTGGCCCCCTATGGCTACACCTTC. This gives the protein CASGETRALAPYGYTF.

This clonotype was seen a handful of times. The J gene is TRBJ2-2, the V gene TRBV11-2, with a possible D match to TRBD1 (5 bases). CDR1 SGHAT and CDR2 FQNNGV come from the germline V gene. The CDR3 sequence is 14 residues long. Trimming removed 4 bases from V and 1 base from J, with 7 bases in between. Here the CDR3 reads CASSSTGNTGELFF. The CDR3, as DNA: TGTGCCAGCAGCTCAACAGGGAACACCGGGGAGCTGTTTTTT.

This chain joins TRBV9 and TRBJ2-2; D perhaps matches TRBD1 (7 bases). Germline CDR1 and CDR2: SGDLS and YYNGEE. The CDR3 contains 16 residues. Trimming pared 4 bases from V and 0 bases from J, leaving 13 bases between. CDR3 nucleotides: TGTGCCAGCAGCTCCGCAGGGGGGACGAACACCGGGGAGCTGTTTTTT. Protein: CASSSAGGTNTGELFF.

This clonotype occurred many times. This chain joins TRBV20-1 and TRBJ2-7; unclear D gene. The CDR3 has 15 amino acids. V dropped 6 bases and J dropped 4 bases, with 22 bases sitting between them. In germline, CDR1 is DFQATT, CDR2 SNEGSKA (reference sequence). CDR3 amino acids: CSARPAGSTAYEQYF. As DNA, the CDR3 is TGCAGTGCAAGACCCGCAGGTTCGACCGCGTACGAGCAGTACTTC.

At least ten counts were recorded for this clonotype. This chain connects TRBV7-2 to TRBJ2-1; TRBD2 might be the D (6 bases). Trimming cost V 3 bases and J 8 bases, with 17 bases left between them. Germline V gene lookup returns CDR1 SGHTA and CDR2 FQGNSA. This CDR3 has 15 amino acids. CDR3 DNA: TGTGCCAGCAGCTTTAGGAGGGCTGTTGGGTATGAGCAGTTCTTC. Its translation: CASSFRRAVGYEQFF.